Each of the 16 T cell receptor beta chains below was sequenced from the same sample in a study of T cell repertoires in cytomegalovirus infection. TCRdb reprocessed the reads via MiXCR and lists one record per CDR3 protein. This sample has under 800,000 distinct CDR3 sequences; approximately 25% occur once, and the top ten carry around 7.6%. The specimen was CD8+ T cells from PBMCs. The receptor source for this set is a human donor in good health (CMV status not recorded). Some clones in this sample may be carry-over from other donors' samples.

The rearrangement links TRBV29-1 to TRBJ2-1; no reliable D call. CDR1 and CDR2 (germline): SQVTM, ANQGSEA. V lost 6 bases to trimming and J lost 5 bases, with 8 bases between them. The CDR3 is made up of 11 amino acids. The CDR3 nucleotides read TGCAGCGTCGACTCGAACAATGAGCAGTTCTTC. This encodes CSVDSNNEQFF.

The chain is built from TRBV5-1 and TRBJ2-2, with 7 nucleotides matching TRBD2. The CDR3 spans 14 residues. Germline lookup yields CDR1 SGHRS and CDR2 YFSETQ. J gave up 1 base and V 9 bases, and 6 bases lay outside the gene matches. The CDR3 loop reads CANNPGGNTGELFF. CDR3 bases: TGCGCCAACAACCCGGGGGGGAACACCGGGGAGCTGTTTTTT.

This clonotype was seen only a few times. This rearrangement joins TRBV4-2 to TRBJ2-2, with D unclear. V was clipped by 2 bases and J by 3 bases, with 4 bases between them. CDR3 length: 13 amino acids. Germline lookup yields CDR1 LGHNA and CDR2 YNFKEQ. The CDR3 protein is CASSQPYTGELFF. For the CDR3, the DNA is TGTGCCAGCAGCCAACCTTACACCGGGGAGCTGTTTTTT.

V is TRBV29-1 and J is TRBJ2-2; no reliable D call. The CDR3 spans 14 residues. The germline V gene has CDR1 SQVTM and CDR2 ANQGSEA. Trimming shortened V by 7 bases and J by 0 bases, and 12 bases separated the two germline ends. CDR3 in amino acids: CSEPGDTNTGELFF. CDR3 DNA sequence: TGCAGCGAACCAGGAGATACGAACACCGGGGAGCTGTTTTTT.

This clonotype was observed a handful of times. The chain joins TRBV6-1 to TRBJ1-1; TRBD1 aligns across 7 bases. The CDR3 length is 12 residues. Germline V gives CDR1 MNHNS, CDR2 SASEGT. V shed 6 bases, J shed 7 bases, and the junction held 5 bases outside the gene matches. CDR3 in amino acids: CASRTWTGEAFF. CDR3 in DNA: TGTGCCAGCAGGACATGGACAGGTGAAGCTTTCTTT.

The sample holds many counts of this clonotype. V is TRBV7-2 and J is TRBJ1-6; maybe TRBD1 (5 bases). There are 15 residues in the CDR3. Germline CDR1 SGHTA, CDR2 FQGNSA. V lost 6 bases and J 13 bases, leaving 22 bases between the germline ends. The CDR3 loop reads CASRSYLGGAGPLHF. Written as DNA, the CDR3 is TGTGCCAGCAGATCATACTTGGGAGGGGCTGGGCCCCTCCACTTT. Variable domain in full (rest from reference TRBV7-2 and TRBJ1-6): GAGVSQSPSNKVTEKGKDVELRCDPISGHTALYWYRQSLGQGLEFLIYFQGNSAPDKSGLPSDRFSAERTGGSVSTLTIQRTQQEDSAVYLCASRSYLGGAGPLHFGNGTRLTVT.

This clonotype was picked up a small number of times. The chain has TRBV4-1 and TRBJ2-2, with D tentatively TRBD1 (5 bases). CDR3 size: 14 residues. Germline CDR1 MGHRA, CDR2 YSYEKL. The V gene lost 0 bases and the J gene lost 5 bases, with 7 bases spanning the gap. CDR3 DNA sequence: TGCGCCAGCAGCCAAGAAGGGGAAACCGGGGAGCTGTTTTTT. Its protein is CASSQEGETGELFF.

This clonotype was detected many times. The chain is built from TRBV7-2 and TRBJ2-2; D is tentatively TRBD1 or TRBD2 (5 bases each). Trimming left V 5 bases short and J 1 base short, with 23 bases between. Germline V CDR1 and CDR2: SGHTA, FQGNSA. CDR3 length: 19 residues. CDR3 protein: CASSLPGSEVIENTGELFF. The CDR3 nucleotides are TGTGCCAGCAGCCTCCCAGGGTCGGAGGTTATCGAGAACACCGGGGAGCTGTTTTTT.

This sequence joins TRBV20-1 and TRBJ1-5, with D uncertain. The germline V and J ends were trimmed by 5 bases and 0 bases, with 8 bases remaining between them. From germline, CDR1 is DFQATT and CDR2 SNEGSKA (reference sequence). The CDR3 is made up of 13 amino acids. CDR3 amino acids: CSASDYSNQPQHF. The DNA for the CDR3 is TGCAGTGCTTCCGACTATAGCAATCAGCCCCAGCATTTT.

In the case of this clonotype: This may come from a read error, since a much larger clone is one base off. This chain links TRBV7-6 with TRBJ2-7; 10 bases fit TRBD1. The CDR3 sequence is 15 residues long. Germline CDR1 is SGHVS and CDR2 is FNYEAQ. The CDR3 loop reads CASSPGTGVPYKQYV. CDR3 coding DNA: TGTGCCAGCAGCCCCGGGACAGGGGTCCCCTACAAGCAGTACGTC.

The V and J genes are TRBV28 and TRBJ1-5; no clear D gene. CDR3 length equals 14 residues. Germline CDR1 and CDR2: MDHEN and SYDVKM. The V and J ends lost 2 bases and 7 bases respectively, with 12 bases between them. The CDR3 here is CASSLPQIGQPQHF. The CDR3 nucleotides are TGTGCCAGCAGTTTACCGCAAATCGGGCAGCCCCAGCATTTT.

This clonotype was counted only a few times. This chain connects TRBV6-2 or TRBV6-3 to TRBJ2-7; D is perhaps TRBD1 (6 bases). The CDR3 is 16 amino acids. Germline V gene sequence: CDR1 MNHEY, CDR2 SVGEGT. With 0 bases removed from V and 1 base from J, the gap between germline ends came to 13 bases. This CDR3 is CASSYSTQRGSYEQYV. CDR3 nucleotides: TGTGCCAGCAGTTACTCGACTCAAAGGGGGTCCTACGAGCAGTACGTC.

At least ten counts were recorded for this clonotype. This rearrangement joins TRBV7-8 to TRBJ2-6; the match to TRBD1 covers 7 bases. The CDR3 length is 18 residues. V was pared by 1 base and J by 1 base, with 7 bases of the junction left unmatched. Germline loops: CDR1 SGHVS, CDR2 FQNEAQ. CDR3 in amino acids: CASSLVGQVFSGANVLTF. DNA for the CDR3: TGTGCCAGCAGCTTAGTCGGACAGGTTTTTTCTGGGGCCAACGTCCTGACTTTC.

This chain connects TRBV29-1 to TRBJ1-1; D is perhaps TRBD1 (5 bases). The V gene's germline CDR1 is SQVTM and CDR2 ANQGSEA. Trimming pared 0 bases from V and 9 bases from J, leaving 8 bases between. The CDR3 runs to 11 residues. CDR3 loop: CSVEDGTQAFF. CDR3 bases: TGCAGCGTTGAAGACGGGACCCAAGCTTTCTTT.

The chain uses TRBV5-1 and TRBJ1-1; TRBD1 matches 8 bases. V was clipped by 0 bases and J by 5 bases; unmatched bases: 3. The CDR3 runs 14 residues. Germline lookup yields CDR1 SGHRS and CDR2 YFSETQ. The CDR3 sequence is CASSLAQGVTEAFF. The CDR3 bases are TGCGCCAGCAGCTTGGCACAGGGGGTAACTGAAGCTTTCTTT.

This sequence joins TRBV28 and TRBJ2-7; 7 bases are a match to TRBD1. The trim removed 5 bases at V and 0 bases at J, leaving 7 bases unmatched. CDR1 MDHEN and CDR2 SYDVKM come from the germline V gene. The CDR3 totals 15 residues. CDR3 in amino acids: CASSTPDRSSYEQYV. CDR3 in DNA: TGTGCCAGCAGTACTCCGGACAGGAGCTCCTACGAGCAGTACGTC.